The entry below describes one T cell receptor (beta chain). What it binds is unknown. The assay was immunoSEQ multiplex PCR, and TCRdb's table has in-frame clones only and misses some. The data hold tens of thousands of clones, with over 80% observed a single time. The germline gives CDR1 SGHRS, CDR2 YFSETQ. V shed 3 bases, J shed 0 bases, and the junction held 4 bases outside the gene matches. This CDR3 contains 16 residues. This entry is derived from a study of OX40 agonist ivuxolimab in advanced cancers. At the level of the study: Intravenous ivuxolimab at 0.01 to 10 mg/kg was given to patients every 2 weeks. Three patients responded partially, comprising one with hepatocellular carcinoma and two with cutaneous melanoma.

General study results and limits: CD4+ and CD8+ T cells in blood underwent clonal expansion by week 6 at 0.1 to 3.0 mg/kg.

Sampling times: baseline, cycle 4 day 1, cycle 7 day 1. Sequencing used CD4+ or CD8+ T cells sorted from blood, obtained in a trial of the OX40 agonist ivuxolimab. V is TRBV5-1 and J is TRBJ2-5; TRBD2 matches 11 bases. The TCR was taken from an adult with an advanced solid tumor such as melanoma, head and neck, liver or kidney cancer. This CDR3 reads CASSSTSGTYQETQYF. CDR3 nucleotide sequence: TGCGCCAGCAGCTCGACTAGCGGGACGTACCAAGAGACCCAGTACTTC. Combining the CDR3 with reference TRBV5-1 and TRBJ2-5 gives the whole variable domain KAGVTQTPRYLIKTRGQQVTLSCSPISGHRSVSWYQQTPGQGLQFLFEYFSETQRNKGNFPGRFSGRQFSNSRSEMNVSTLELGDSALYLCASSSTSGTYQETQYFGPGTRLLVL.